This TCR beta chain comes out of a study of cytomegalovirus exposure and HLA in healthy donors. Study-level results: Reportedly, TCR beta sequences accurately predicted HLA-A and HLA-B alleles in most subjects. A list of approximately 160 TCR beta chains associated with cytomegalovirus was given.

Germline CDR1 MNHNS, CDR2 SASEGT. This CDR3 is built from 15 residues. With 8 bases removed from V and 2 bases from J, the gap between germline ends came to 19 bases. This clone was counted once. Its cognate antigen is unknown. PCR primers comprised 60 Vbeta and 13 Jbeta primers. Using immunoSEQ multiplex PCR, the repertoire was profiled, and TCRdb retains in-frame clones only, with some absent. There are about 170,000 clones in the sample; under 85% occur only once, and about 4.9% lies in the top ten. Material: PBMCs. The chain recombines TRBV6-1 with TRBJ2-7; D is unclear. The TCR originated in a woman under 30 in good health and CMV-seropositive. The CDR3 region has the DNA TGTGCCAGCCGGCCAGGCTCCTCGAAAACCTACGAGCAGTACTTC. Translation: CASRPGSSKTYEQYF.